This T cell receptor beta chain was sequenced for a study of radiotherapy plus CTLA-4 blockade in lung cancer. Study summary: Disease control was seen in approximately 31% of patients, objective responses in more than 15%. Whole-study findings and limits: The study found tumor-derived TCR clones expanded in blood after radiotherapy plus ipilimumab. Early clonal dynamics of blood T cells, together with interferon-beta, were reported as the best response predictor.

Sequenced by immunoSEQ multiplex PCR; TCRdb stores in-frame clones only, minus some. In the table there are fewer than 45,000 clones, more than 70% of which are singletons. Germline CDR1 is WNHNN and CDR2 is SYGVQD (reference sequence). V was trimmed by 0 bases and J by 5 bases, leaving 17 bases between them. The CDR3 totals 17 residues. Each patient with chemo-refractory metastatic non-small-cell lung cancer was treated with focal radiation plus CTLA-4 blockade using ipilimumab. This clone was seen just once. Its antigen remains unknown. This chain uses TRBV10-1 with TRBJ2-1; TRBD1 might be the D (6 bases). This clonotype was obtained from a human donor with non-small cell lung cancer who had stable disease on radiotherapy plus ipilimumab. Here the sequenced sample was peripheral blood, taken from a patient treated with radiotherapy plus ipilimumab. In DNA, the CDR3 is TGCGCCAGCAGTGAGTCGAGTGGCAGGGGTATGGACAATGAGCAGTTCTTC. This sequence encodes CASSESSGRGMDNEQFF.